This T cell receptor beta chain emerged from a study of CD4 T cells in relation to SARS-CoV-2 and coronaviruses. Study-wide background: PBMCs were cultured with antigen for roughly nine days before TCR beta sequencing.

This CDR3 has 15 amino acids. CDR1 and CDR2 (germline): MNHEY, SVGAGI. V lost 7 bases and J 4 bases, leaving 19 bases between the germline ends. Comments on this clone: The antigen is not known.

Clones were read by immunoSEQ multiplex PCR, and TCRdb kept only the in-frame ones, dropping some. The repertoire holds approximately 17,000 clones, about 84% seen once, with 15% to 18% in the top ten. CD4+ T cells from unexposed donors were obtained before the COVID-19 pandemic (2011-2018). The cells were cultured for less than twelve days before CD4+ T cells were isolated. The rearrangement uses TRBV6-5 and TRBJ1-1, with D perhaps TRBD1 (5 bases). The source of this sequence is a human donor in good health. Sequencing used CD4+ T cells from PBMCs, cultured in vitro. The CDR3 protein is CASTRAPQGGTEAFF. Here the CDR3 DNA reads TGTGCCAGCACAAGAGCACCGCAGGGTGGCACTGAAGCTTTCTTT.